Following are 12 T cell receptor beta chains from one sample sequenced in a study of Tregs in tolerant kidney transplant recipients. Libraries were prepared by immunoSEQ multiplex PCR; TCRdb keeps only in-frame clonotypes and omits some of them. The repertoire has tens of thousands of clones, 93% of them found once; the top ten carry roughly 1.7%. Recipients received nonmyeloablative bone marrow transplants from related graft donors, with transient mixed chimerism. This specimen was CD4+ T cells from blood (PBMCs), taken 12 months after the transplant. These receptors originate from a human patient who received a combined kidney and bone marrow transplant. Some T cells may be supplied by the graft donor.

The rearrangement uses TRBV19 and TRBJ2-5; 9 nucleotides match TRBD1. Germline V lookup: CDR1 LNHDA, CDR2 SQIVND (reference sequence). The V segment lost 3 bases and the J segment 8 bases; nucleotides outside the gene matches: 10. The CDR3 consists of 15 residues. This CDR3 reads CASSILGGTGSTQYF. CDR3 nucleotide sequence: TGTGCCAGTAGTATTCTTGGGGGGACAGGGAGTACCCAGTACTTC.

The J gene is TRBJ2-5, the V gene TRBV10-3; the D gene is possibly TRBD2 (6 bases). The CDR3 extends over 18 amino acids. From germline, CDR1 is ENHRY and CDR2 SYGVKD. The V gene lost 4 bases and the J gene lost 3 bases, with 24 bases spanning the gap. The CDR3 DNA follows: TGTGCCATCAGTGGCATGGAGACTAGGACTGCCCTGGAAGAGACCCAGTACTTC. It is translated as CAISGMETRTALEETQYF.

The CDR3 sequence is CASSARGQLSSYNSPLHF. CDR3 sequence (DNA): TGCGCCAGCAGCGCCCGGGGACAGCTTAGCTCCTATAATTCACCCCTCCACTTT. The chain combines TRBV5-1 with TRBJ1-6; 7 positions match TRBD1. V trimming: 4 bases; J trimming: 0 bases; junction bases outside the gene matches: 10. The CDR3 totals 18 residues. Germline CDR1 is SGHRS and CDR2 is YFSETQ.

The V gene is TRBV2, the J gene TRBJ2-2; D is ambiguous. Trimming cost V 3 bases and J 6 bases, with 11 bases left between them. There are 14 residues in the CDR3. Germline lookup yields CDR1 SNHLY and CDR2 FYNNEI. DNA of the CDR3: TGTGCCAGCAGTGACTCGGGTGGAGCCGGGGAGCTGTTTTTT. This codes for CASSDSGGAGELFF.

V gene TRBV6-1 combines with J gene TRBJ2-3; 8 bases are shared with TRBD2. From germline, CDR1 is MNHNS and CDR2 SASEGT. CDR3 length equals 17 residues. Losses at the gene ends were 2 bases for V and 2 bases for J; bases not matched to a gene: 9. The CDR3 sequence is CASSESFGGGITDTQYF. Here the CDR3 DNA reads TGTGCCAGCAGTGAATCGTTCGGCGGGGGGATCACAGATACGCAGTATTTT.

The chain uses TRBV29-1 and TRBJ2-3, with 8 bases matching TRBD1. CDR1 and CDR2 from the germline V gene are SQVTM and ANQGSEA. V was clipped by 7 bases and J by 5 bases; unmatched bases: 2. The CDR3 totals 11 residues. CDR3 in amino acids: CSAGQGDTQYF. CDR3 bases: TGCAGCGCTGGACAGGGAGATACGCAGTATTTT.

This chain connects TRBV7-2 to TRBJ1-3, with a possible D match to TRBD1 (5 bases). Germline loops: CDR1 SGHTA, CDR2 FQGNSA. The ends were cut back, 6 bases at V and 0 bases at J, with 9 bases in the middle. The CDR3 totals 14 residues. The CDR3 DNA follows: TGTGCCAGCAGGTCTACAGGCTCTGGAAACACCATATATTTT. Its protein product is CASRSTGSGNTIYF.

The chain has TRBV28 and TRBJ2-7; TRBD1 agrees at 12 bases. With 1 base clipped from V and 3 bases from J, the junction kept 10 bases outside the gene matches. From germline, CDR1 is MDHEN and CDR2 SYDVKM. The CDR3 spans 18 residues. CDR3 loop: CASSLSLQGQGAFYEQYF. The CDR3 DNA sequence: TGTGCCAGCAGTTTATCCCTCCAGGGACAGGGGGCTTTCTACGAGCAGTACTTC.

The chain carries TRBV9 and TRBJ2-3, with 7 bases aligning to TRBD2. Per germline, CDR1 SGDLS and CDR2 YYNGEE. The V gene end was trimmed by 4 bases and the J gene end by 5 bases; junction bases not matched to a gene: 7. The CDR3 extends over 14 amino acids. This CDR3 is CASSYLTGGDTQYF. The CDR3 DNA reads TGTGCCAGCAGCTATCTTACGGGAGGAGATACGCAGTATTTT.

The J gene is TRBJ2-2, the V gene TRBV7-3, with 14 bases fitting TRBD2. Germline CDR1 SGHTA, CDR2 FQGTGA. CDR3 length: 16 residues. The trim removed 5 bases at V and 5 bases at J, leaving 4 bases unmatched. The CDR3: CASSMGLAGETGELFF. The CDR3 DNA follows: TGTGCCAGCAGCATGGGACTAGCGGGAGAGACCGGGGAGCTGTTTTTT.

The rearrangement uses TRBV2 and TRBJ1-5; 8 nucleotides match TRBD1. The germline CDR1 and CDR2 sequences are SNHLY and FYNNEI. This CDR3 is built from 16 residues. Trimming at V came to 8 bases and at J to 9 bases, leaving 18 bases not matched to a gene. CDR3: CASAPGRGQDLRPQHF. The CDR3 nucleotides read TGTGCCAGCGCACCCGGACGGGGACAGGACCTTAGGCCCCAGCATTTT.

The count of this clone is one. This chain links TRBV30 with TRBJ1-3, with D hard to call. Looked up from germline, CDR1 is GTSNPN and CDR2 is SVGIG (reference sequence). The CDR3 contains 12 residues. The germline V and J ends were trimmed by 2 bases and 4 bases, with 6 bases remaining between them. CDR3 protein: CAWSLKGNTIYF. CDR3 nucleotide sequence: TGTGCCTGGAGTCTAAAGGGAAACACCATATATTTT. The variable domain in full, completed from reference TRBV30 and TRBJ1-3, reads SQTIHQWPATLVQPVGSPLSLECTVEGTSNPNLYWYRQAAGRGLQLLFYSVGIGQISSEVPQNLSASRPQDRQFILSSKKLLLSDSGFYLCAWSLKGNTIYFGEGSWLTVV.